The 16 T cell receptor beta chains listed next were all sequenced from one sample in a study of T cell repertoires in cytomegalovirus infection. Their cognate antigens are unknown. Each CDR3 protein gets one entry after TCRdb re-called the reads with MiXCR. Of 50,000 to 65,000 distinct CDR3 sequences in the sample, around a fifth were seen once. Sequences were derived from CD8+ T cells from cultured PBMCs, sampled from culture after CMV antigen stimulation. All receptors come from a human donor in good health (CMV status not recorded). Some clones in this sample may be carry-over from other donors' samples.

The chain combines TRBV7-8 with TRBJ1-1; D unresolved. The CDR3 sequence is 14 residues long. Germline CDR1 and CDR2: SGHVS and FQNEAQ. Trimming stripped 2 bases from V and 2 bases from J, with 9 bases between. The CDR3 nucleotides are TGTGCCAGCAGCTTACGCAAGATTAACACTGAAGCTTTCTTT. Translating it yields CASSLRKINTEAFF.

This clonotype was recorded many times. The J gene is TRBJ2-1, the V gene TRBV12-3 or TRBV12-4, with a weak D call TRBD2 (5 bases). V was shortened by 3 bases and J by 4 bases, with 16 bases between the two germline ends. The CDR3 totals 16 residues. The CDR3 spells CASSFTVGVSYNEQFF. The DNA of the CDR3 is TGTGCCAGCAGTTTTACGGTGGGAGTGTCGTACAATGAGCAGTTCTTC.

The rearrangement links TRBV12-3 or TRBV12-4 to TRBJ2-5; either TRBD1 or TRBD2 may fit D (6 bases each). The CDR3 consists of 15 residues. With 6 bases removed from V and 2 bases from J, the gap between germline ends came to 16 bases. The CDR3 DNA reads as TGTGCCAGCAGCCGAGTTGGAGGGGGACAAGAGACCCAGTACTTC. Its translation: CASSRVGGGQETQYF.

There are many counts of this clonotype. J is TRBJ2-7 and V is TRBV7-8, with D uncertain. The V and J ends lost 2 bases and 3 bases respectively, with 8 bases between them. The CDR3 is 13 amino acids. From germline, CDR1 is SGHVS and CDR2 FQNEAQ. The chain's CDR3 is CASSLSGNYEQYF. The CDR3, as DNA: TGTGCCAGCAGCTTATCGGGCAACTACGAGCAGTACTTC.

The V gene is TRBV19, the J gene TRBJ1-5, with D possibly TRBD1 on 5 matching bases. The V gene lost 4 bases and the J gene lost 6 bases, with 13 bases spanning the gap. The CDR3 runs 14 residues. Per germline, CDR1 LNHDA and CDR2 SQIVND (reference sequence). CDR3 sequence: CASSSRGFGQPQHF. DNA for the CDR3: TGTGCCAGTAGTAGCCGGGGGTTCGGTCAGCCCCAGCATTTT.

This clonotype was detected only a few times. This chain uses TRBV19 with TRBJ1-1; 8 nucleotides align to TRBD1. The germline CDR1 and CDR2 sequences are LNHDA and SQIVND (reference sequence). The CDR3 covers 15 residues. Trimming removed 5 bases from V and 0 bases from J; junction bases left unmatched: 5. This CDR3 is CASSPGQVMNTEAFF. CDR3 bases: TGTGCCAGTAGTCCGGGACAGGTCATGAACACTGAAGCTTTCTTT.

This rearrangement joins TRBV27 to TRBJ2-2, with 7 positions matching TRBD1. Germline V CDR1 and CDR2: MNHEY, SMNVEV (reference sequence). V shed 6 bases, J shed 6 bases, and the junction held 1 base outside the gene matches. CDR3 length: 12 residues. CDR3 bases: TGTGCCAGCAGGCAGGGGGCCGGGGAGCTGTTTTTT. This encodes CASRQGAGELFF.

CDR3 sequence (DNA): TGTGCCAGCAGCTTAACCCGAAACACTGAAGCTTTCTTT. Translation gives CASSLTRNTEAFF. The gene calls are TRBV11-3 and TRBJ1-1; D gene unclear. CDR3 size: 13 residues. Germline lookup yields CDR1 SGHNT and CDR2 YENEEA. The V gene lost 2 bases and the J gene lost 2 bases, with 6 bases spanning the gap. Full variable domain (missing parts from reference TRBV11-3 and TRBJ1-1): EAGVVQSPRYKIIEKKQPVAFWCNPISGHNTLYWYLQNLGQGPELLIRYENEEAVDDSQLPKDRFSAERLKGVDSTLKIQPAELGDSAVYLCASSLTRNTEAFFGQGTRLTVV.

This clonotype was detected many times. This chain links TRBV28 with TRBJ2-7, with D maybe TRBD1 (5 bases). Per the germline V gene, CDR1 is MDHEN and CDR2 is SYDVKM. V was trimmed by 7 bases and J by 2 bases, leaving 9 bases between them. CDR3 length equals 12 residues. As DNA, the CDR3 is TGTGCCAGCAACCTAGGGGCCTACGAGCAGTACTTC. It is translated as CASNLGAYEQYF.

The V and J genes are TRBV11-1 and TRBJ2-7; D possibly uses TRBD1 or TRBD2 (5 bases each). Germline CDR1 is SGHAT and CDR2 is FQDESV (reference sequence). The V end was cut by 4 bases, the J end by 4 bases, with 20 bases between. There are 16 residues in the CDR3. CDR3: CASSSPRRDLGYEQYF. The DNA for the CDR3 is TGTGCCAGCAGCTCCCCGCGTAGGGACCTAGGATACGAGCAGTACTTC.

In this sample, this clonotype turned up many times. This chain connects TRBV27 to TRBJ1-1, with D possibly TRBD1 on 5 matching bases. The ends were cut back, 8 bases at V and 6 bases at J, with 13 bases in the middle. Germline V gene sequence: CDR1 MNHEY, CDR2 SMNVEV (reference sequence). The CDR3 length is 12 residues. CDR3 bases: TGTGCCAGCCAAGGGGCGTCTCCTGAAGCTTTCTTT. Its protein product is CASQGASPEAFF.

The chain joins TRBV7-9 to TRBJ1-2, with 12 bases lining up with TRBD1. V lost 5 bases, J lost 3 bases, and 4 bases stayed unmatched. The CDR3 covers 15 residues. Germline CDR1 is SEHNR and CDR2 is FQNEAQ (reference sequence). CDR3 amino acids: CASSGRDRGHYGYTF. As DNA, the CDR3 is TGTGCCAGCAGCGGCCGGGACAGGGGGCACTATGGCTACACCTTC.

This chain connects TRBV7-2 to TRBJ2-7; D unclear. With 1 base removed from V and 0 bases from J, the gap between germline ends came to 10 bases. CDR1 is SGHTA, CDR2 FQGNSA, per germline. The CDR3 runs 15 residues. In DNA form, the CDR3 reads TGTGCCAGCAGCTTAGACTGGACGAACTCCTACGAGCAGTACTTC. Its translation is CASSLDWTNSYEQYF.

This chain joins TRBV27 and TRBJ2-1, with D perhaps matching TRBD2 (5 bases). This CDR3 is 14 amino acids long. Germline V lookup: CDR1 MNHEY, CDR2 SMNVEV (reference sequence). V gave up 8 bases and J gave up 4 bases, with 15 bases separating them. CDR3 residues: CASALAPLYNEQFF. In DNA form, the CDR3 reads TGTGCCAGCGCTCTAGCCCCCCTTTACAATGAGCAGTTCTTC.

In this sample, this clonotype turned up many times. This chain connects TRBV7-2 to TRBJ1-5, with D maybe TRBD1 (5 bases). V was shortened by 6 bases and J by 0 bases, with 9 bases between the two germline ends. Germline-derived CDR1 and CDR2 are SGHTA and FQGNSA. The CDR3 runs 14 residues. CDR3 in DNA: TGTGCCAGCAGTCCTGACAGTAGCAATCAGCCCCAGCATTTT. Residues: CASSPDSSNQPQHF. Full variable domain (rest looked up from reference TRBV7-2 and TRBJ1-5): GAGVSQSPSNKVTEKGKDVELRCDPISGHTALYWYRQSLGQGLEFLIYFQGNSAPDKSGLPSDRFSAERTGGSVSTLTIQRTQQEDSAVYLCASSPDSSNQPQHFGDGTRLSIL.

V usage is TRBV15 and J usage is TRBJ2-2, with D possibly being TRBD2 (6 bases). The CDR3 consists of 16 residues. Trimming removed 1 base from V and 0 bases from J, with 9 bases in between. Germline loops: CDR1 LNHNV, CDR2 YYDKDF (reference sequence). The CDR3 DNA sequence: TGTGCCACCAGCAGAGCCGGGACTCCGAACACCGGGGAGCTGTTTTTT. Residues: CATSRAGTPNTGELFF.